The clone carrying this TCR beta chain has a count of ten or more. Its target is unknown. The data originate from a study of shared clonotypes between healthy human individuals. General study points: Tissue TCR repertoires likely differ from these blood-only repertoires. The generation probabilities recorded for non-shared clonotypes fell below those of clonotypes shared by all four donors. It was anticipated that sequencing depth would influence how many clonotypes donors shared.

Some clones are missing from TCRdb's copy, which holds only in-frame ones; the method was immunoSEQ multiplex PCR. The sample records about 990,000 clones, about four fifths being singletons. Sequencing input: memory CD4+ T cells from PBMCs. Subset of the sample: CD45RA-negative fraction. This receptor was taken from a man younger than 35 in good health. Some clones in this sample may be carry-over from other donors' samples.

CDR3 protein: CASSQDRQETQYF. The CDR3 DNA reads as TGTGCCAGCAGTCAGGACAGACAAGAGACCCAGTACTTC. The rearrangement uses TRBV2 and TRBJ2-5, with D possibly being TRBD1 (6 bases). This CDR3 is 13 amino acids long. V was cut by 5 bases and J by 2 bases, with 9 bases left in between. Germline V gene lookup returns CDR1 SNHLY and CDR2 FYNNEI.